This T cell receptor beta chain was sequenced during a study of cytomegalovirus exposure and HLA in healthy donors. About the study: Per a later analysis, the roughly 680 first-cohort and about 120 validation repertoires shared one platform. Broader study findings: Some TCR beta chains (164 of them) were listed as cytomegalovirus-associated. Cytomegalovirus status, reportedly, was diagnosed with high specificity and sensitivity by the classifier.

Germline CDR1 reads PRHDT; CDR2 reads FYEKMQ (reference sequence). Trimming cost V 4 bases and J 4 bases; bases outside gene matches: 3. This CDR3 has 15 amino acids. Generated by immunoSEQ multiplex PCR, the TCRdb table keeps only in-frame clones and is missing some. The repertoire holds a few hundred thousand clones, 90% seen once, with under 0.4% in the top ten. These donors were members of the roughly 120-subject validation cohort, a group separate from the approximately 700-subject first cohort. In regard to this clone: What it binds is not known.

The clonotype comes from a woman younger than 30 in good health and CMV-seronegative. The sample consisted of PBMCs. The chain links TRBV13 to TRBJ2-1, with 11 bases fitting TRBD2. The CDR3 bases are TGTGCCAGCAGCTCGACTAGCGGGGTATACAATGAGCAGTTCTTC. This gives the protein CASSSTSGVYNEQFF.